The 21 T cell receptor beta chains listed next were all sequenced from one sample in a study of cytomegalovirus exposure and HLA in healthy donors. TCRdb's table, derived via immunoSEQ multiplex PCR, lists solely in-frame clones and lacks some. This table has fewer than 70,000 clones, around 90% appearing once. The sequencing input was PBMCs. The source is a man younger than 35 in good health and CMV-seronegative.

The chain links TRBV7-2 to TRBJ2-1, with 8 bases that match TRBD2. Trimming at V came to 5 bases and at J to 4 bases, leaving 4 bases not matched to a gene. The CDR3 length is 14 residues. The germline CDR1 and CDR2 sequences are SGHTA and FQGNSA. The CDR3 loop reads CASSLLAAYNEQFF. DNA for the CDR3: TGTGCCAGCAGCCTACTAGCGGCTTACAATGAGCAGTTCTTC.

DNA of the CDR3: TGCAGCGTTGAAGCAATGGCAGGGGCTGGCTACACCTTC. Translation: CSVEAMAGAGYTF. J is TRBJ1-2 and V is TRBV29-1; TRBD1 is a possible D gene (6 bases). V was cut by 1 base and J by 7 bases, with 13 bases left in between. This CDR3 spans 13 amino acids. Germline V CDR1 and CDR2: SQVTM, ANQGSEA.

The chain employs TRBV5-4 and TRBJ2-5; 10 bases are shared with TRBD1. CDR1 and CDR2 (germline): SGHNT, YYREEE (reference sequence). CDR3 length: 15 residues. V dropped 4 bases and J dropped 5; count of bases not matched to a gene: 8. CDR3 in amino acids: CASSPTLGQGETQYF. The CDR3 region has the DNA TGTGCCAGCAGCCCCACCCTGGGACAGGGGGAGACCCAGTACTTC.

The CDR3 is CASTTAGLSSTDTQYF. The CDR3 coding sequence is TGTGCCAGCACTACTGCCGGGTTATCTAGCACAGATACGCAGTATTTT. This chain uses TRBV28 with TRBJ2-3; D gene unclear. Trimming pared 7 bases from V and 0 bases from J, leaving 17 bases between. Germline V gene lookup returns CDR1 MDHEN and CDR2 SYDVKM. This CDR3 comprises 16 residues.

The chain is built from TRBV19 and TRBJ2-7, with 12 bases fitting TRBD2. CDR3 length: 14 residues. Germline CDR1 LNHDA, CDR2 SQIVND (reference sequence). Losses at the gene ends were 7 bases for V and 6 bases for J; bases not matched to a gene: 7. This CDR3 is CASKLTSGSSEQYF. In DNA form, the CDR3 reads TGTGCCAGTAAGTTGACTAGCGGGAGTTCCGAGCAGTACTTC.

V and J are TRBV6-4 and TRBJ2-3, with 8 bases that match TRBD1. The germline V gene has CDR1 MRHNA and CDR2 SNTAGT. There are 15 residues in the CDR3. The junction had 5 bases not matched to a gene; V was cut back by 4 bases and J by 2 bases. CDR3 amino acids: CASSATGVDTDTQYF. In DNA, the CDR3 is TGTGCCAGCAGTGCGACAGGGGTCGACACAGATACGCAGTATTTT.

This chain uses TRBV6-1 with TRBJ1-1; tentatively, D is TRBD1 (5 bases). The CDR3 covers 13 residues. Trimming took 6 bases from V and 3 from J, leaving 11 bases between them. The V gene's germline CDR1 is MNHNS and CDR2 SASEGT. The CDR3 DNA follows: TGTGCCAGCAGCCTTTGGGGGGACACTGAAGCTTTCTTT. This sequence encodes CASSLWGDTEAFF.

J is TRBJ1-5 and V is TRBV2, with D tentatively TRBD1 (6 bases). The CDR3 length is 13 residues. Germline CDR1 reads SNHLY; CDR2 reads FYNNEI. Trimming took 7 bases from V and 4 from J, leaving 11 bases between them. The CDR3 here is CASKRTVNQPQHF. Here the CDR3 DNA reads TGTGCCAGCAAACGGACAGTGAATCAGCCCCAGCATTTT.

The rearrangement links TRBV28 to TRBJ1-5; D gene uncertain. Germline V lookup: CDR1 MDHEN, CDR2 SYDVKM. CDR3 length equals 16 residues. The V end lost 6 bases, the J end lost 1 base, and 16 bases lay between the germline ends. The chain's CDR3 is CASSFHIGRSNQPQHF. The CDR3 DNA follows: TGTGCCAGCAGCTTCCACATTGGGCGAAGCAATCAGCCCCAGCATTTT.

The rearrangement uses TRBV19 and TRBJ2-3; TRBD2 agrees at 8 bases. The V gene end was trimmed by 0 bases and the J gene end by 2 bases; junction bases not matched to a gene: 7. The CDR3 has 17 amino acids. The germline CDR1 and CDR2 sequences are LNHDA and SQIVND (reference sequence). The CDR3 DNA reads TGTGCCAGTAGTATAGACCACCGAGCGGGGGCCACAGATACGCAGTATTTT. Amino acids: CASSIDHRAGATDTQYF.

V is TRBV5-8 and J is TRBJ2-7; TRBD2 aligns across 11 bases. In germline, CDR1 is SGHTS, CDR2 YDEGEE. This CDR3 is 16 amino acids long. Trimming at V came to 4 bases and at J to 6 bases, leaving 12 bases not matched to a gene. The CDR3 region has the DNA TGTGCCAGCAGCATTTTACTAGCGGGAGTGACAGGCGAGCAGTACTTC. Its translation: CASSILLAGVTGEQYF.

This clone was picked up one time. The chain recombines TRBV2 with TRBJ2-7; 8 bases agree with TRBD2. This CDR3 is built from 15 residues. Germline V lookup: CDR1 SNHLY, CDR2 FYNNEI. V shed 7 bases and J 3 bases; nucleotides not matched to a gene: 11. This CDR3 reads CASMAGRAAIYEQYF. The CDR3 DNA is TGTGCCAGCATGGCCGGGAGGGCCGCCATCTACGAGCAGTACTTC.

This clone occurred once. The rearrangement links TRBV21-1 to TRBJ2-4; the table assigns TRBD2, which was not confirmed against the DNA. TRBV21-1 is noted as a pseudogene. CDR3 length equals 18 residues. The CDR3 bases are TGTGCCAGCAGCCTAGCCACGATAGCGGGAGGGGCCAAAAACATTCAGTACTTC. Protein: CASSLATIAGGAKNIQYF.

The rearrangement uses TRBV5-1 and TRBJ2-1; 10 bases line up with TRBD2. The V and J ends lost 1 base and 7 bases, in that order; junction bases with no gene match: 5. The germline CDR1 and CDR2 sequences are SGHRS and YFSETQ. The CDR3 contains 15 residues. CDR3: CASSLQLAGVNEQFF. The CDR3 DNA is TGCGCCAGCAGCTTGCAGCTAGCGGGAGTGAATGAGCAGTTCTTC.

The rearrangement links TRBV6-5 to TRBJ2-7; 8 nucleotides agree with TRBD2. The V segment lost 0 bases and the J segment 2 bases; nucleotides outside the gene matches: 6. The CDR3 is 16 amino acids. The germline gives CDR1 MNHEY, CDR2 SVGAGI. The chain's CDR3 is CASSYSIREGPYEQYF. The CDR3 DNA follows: TGTGCCAGCAGTTACTCTATCCGGGAGGGCCCCTACGAGCAGTACTTC.

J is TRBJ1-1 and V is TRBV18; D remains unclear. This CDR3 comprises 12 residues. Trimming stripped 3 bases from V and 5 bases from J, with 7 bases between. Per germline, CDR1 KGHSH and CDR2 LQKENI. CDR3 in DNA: TGTGCCAGCTCACCGGGCCAAACTGAAGCTTTCTTT. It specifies CASSPGQTEAFF.

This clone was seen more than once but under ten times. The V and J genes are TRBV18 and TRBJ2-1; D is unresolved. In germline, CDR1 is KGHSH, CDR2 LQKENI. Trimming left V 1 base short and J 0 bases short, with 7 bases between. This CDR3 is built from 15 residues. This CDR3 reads CASSPLSSSYNEQFF. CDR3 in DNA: TGTGCCAGCTCACCACTCTCCAGCTCCTACAATGAGCAGTTCTTC.

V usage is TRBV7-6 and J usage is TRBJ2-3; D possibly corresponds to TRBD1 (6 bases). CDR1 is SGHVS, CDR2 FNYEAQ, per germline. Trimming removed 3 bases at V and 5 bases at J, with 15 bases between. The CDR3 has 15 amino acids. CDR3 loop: CASSFGQTMVDTQYF. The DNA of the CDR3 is TGTGCCAGCAGCTTCGGACAGACCATGGTAGATACGCAGTATTTT.

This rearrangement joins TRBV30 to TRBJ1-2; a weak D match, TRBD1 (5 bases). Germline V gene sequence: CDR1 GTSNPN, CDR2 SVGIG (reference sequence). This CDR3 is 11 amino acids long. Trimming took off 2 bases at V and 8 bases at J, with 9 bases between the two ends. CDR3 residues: CAWSRGGGYTF. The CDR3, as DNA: TGTGCCTGGAGTAGGGGAGGAGGCTACACCTTC.

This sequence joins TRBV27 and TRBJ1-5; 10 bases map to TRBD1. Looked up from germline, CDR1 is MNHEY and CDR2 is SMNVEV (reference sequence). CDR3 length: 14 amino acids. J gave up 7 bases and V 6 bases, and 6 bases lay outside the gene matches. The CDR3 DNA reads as TGTGCCAGCAGGTGGGGACAGGGGATGCAGCCCCAGCATTTT. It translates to CASRWGQGMQPQHF.

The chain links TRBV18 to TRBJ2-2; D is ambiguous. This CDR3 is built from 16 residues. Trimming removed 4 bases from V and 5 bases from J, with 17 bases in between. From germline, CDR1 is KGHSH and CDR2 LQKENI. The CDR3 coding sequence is TGTGCCAGCTCACAATTTTCGGCAGGCAGTACCGGGGAGCTGTTTTTT. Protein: CASSQFSAGSTGELFF.